The clone carrying this T cell receptor (delta chain) has just a few counts. A far larger clone is off by one base, so a read error is likely. At the DNA level, this CDR3 is encoded by other sequences in the same sample as well. The sample originates from a study of gamma delta lymphoproliferative disorders and STAT genes. Whole-study context: Delta libraries were made per EuroClonality-NGS working group procedure.

TCRdb reapplied CATT to the multiplex PCR reads. The data show around 4,200 delta-chain clones, with approximately 1% seen just once and around 20% held by the top ten. The receptor sequences were amplified from genomic DNA of peripheral blood mononuclear cells. The CDR3 is 18 amino acids. The germline gives CDR1 GEAIGNYY, CDR2 EKD. The chain combines TRDV2 with TRDJ1, with TRDD3 identical over 9 bases. This clonotype was sampled from a human donor in good health. Sequencing was done on a sample of blood. The CDR3 DNA reads as TGTGCATGTGACCCTCTGGGGGATCGACCACTGTACACCGATAAACTCATCTTT. Its translation is CACDPLGDRPLYTDKLIF.